The 30 T cell receptor beta chains below all came from one sample that was sequenced in a study of Graves' ophthalmopathy and Graves' hyperthyroidism. TCR beta CDR3 regions were amplified from RNA transcripts. HTBI-primed first-round RT-PCR preceded second-round multiplex PCR. TCRdb reprocessed the multiplex PCR reads via MiXCR and lists one record per CDR3 protein. The sample holds approximately 330,000 distinct CDR3 sequences, under 20% seen once. The sequenced sample consisted of peripheral blood. These TCRs come from an adult man with Graves' ophthalmopathy.

CDR3 region: CASSTDRTYEQYF. CDR3 nucleotide sequence: TGTGCCAGCAGTACCGACCGTACCTACGAGCAGTACTTC. The rearrangement links TRBV12-3 or TRBV12-4 to TRBJ2-7, with D unresolved. The CDR3 sequence is 13 residues long. The V and J ends lost 5 bases and 2 bases respectively, with 10 bases between them.

This clonotype was counted ten times or more. The J gene is TRBJ1-5, the V gene TRBV19; D is unclear. The germline CDR1 and CDR2 sequences are LNHDA and SQIVND (reference sequence). V was cut by 7 bases and J by 2 bases, with 6 bases left in between. The CDR3 extends over 12 amino acids. The CDR3 coding sequence is TGTGCCAGTAAGCGGGGCAATCAGCCCCAGCATTTT. This gives the protein CASKRGNQPQHF.

The table lists this clonotype with many counts. The chain joins TRBV7-3 to TRBJ2-5, with TRBD1 identical over 9 bases. The trim removed 5 bases at V and 4 bases at J, leaving 5 bases unmatched. The germline V gene has CDR1 SGHTA and CDR2 FQGTGA. The CDR3 runs to 14 residues. The CDR3 bases are TGTGCCAGCAGCCGGACAGGGGTTAGAGAGACCCAGTACTTC. Amino acid sequence: CASSRTGVRETQYF.

The chain is built from TRBV15 and TRBJ1-6; D is ambiguous. The germline V and J ends were trimmed by 0 bases and 8 bases, with 8 bases remaining between them. The germline V gene has CDR1 LNHNV and CDR2 YYDKDF (reference sequence). The CDR3 length is 14 residues. This chain's CDR3 is CATSRDRIDSPLHF. Written as DNA, the CDR3 is TGTGCCACCAGCAGAGATCGAATCGATTCACCCCTCCACTTT.

Turning to this clonotype: At one end, the junction sequence differs from germline, possibly due to a read error. V and J are TRBV7-3 and TRBJ2-7; maybe TRBD2 (7 bases). Looked up from germline, CDR1 is SGHTA and CDR2 is FQGTGA. The CDR3 runs to 18 residues. CDR3 nucleotide sequence: TGTGCCAGCAGCTTAACGGTAGGACTAGTGGGGGCCCCCTACGAGCAGTCCTTC. Translating it yields CASSLTVGLVGAPYEQSF.

This clonotype occurred many times. This chain links TRBV20-1 with TRBJ2-7; 8 bases agree with TRBD1. The junction had 12 bases not matched to a gene; V was cut back by 3 bases and J by 5 bases. The CDR3 loop spans 15 amino acids. Germline V CDR1 and CDR2: DFQATT, SNEGSKA (reference sequence). CDR3 bases: TGCAGTGCTAGGCGGCGTGACAGGGGATGGGACGAGCAGTACTTC. This translates into CSARRRDRGWDEQYF.

This clonotype came up many times. The chain couples TRBV6-2 or TRBV6-3 to TRBJ2-7, with D possibly TRBD2 on 5 matching bases. The CDR3 runs 16 residues. The germline V gene encodes CDR1 MNHEY and CDR2 SVGEGT. The V gene lost 5 bases and the J gene lost 4 bases, with 21 bases spanning the gap. DNA for the CDR3: TGTGCCAGCAGTCCGGCGAGACGAGCGGCGATTTACGAGCAGTACTTC. This sequence encodes CASSPARRAAIYEQYF.

The sample holds many counts of this clonotype. The V call is TRBV5-4, the J call TRBJ1-1, with a tentative D call TRBD1 (5 bases). Germline CDR1 and CDR2: SGHNT and YYREEE (reference sequence). Trimming left V 0 bases short and J 3 bases short, with 9 bases between. CDR3 length: 14 amino acids. CDR3 region: CASSLASGDTEAFF. CDR3 coding DNA: TGTGCCAGCAGCTTGGCGTCGGGGGACACTGAAGCTTTCTTT.

This clonotype showed up many times. The chain couples TRBV29-1 to TRBJ2-7; TRBD1 might be the D (6 bases). Per germline, CDR1 SQVTM and CDR2 ANQGSEA. The CDR3 sequence is 17 residues long. V was shortened by 5 bases and J by 7 bases, with 30 bases between the two germline ends. The CDR3 here is CSVSEPKGRQDRSEQYF. The CDR3 bases are TGCAGCGTTTCCGAACCCAAGGGCCGACAGGATCGATCTGAGCAGTACTTC.

In this sample, this clonotype turned up many times. The rearrangement joins TRBV20-1 to TRBJ2-5; tentative D call: TRBD2 (6 bases). Between the trimmed V and J ends, which lost 7 bases and 3 bases, there was a span of 18 bases. Germline loops: CDR1 DFQATT, CDR2 SNEGSKA (reference sequence). This CDR3 comprises 14 residues. In nucleotides, the CDR3 is TGCAGTGGTCTCGGGGAGGTTGGCGAAGAGACCCAGTACTTC. Translation: CSGLGEVGEETQYF.

Ten or more counts support this clonotype. In nucleotides, the CDR3 is TGTGCCAGTAGTTTACAGACAACCTACGAGCAGTACTTC. It encodes CASSLQTTYEQYF. The gene calls are TRBV19 and TRBJ2-7; D not resolved. With 5 bases removed from V and 2 bases from J, the gap between germline ends came to 10 bases. This CDR3 comprises 13 residues. The germline CDR1 and CDR2 sequences are LNHDA and SQIVND (reference sequence).

J is TRBJ1-5 and V is TRBV19; TRBD1 might be the D (6 bases). Germline CDR1 LNHDA, CDR2 SQIVND (reference sequence). This CDR3 is built from 15 residues. V dropped 4 bases and J dropped 5 bases, with 15 bases sitting between them. The CDR3 DNA reads TGTGCCAGTAGTACTTCTGGGGGGCGGGATCAGCCCCAGCATTTT. Protein sequence: CASSTSGGRDQPQHF.

This clonotype was seen at least ten times. The chain joins TRBV24-1 to TRBJ2-7; D not resolved. This CDR3 contains 14 residues. The V end was cut by 2 bases, the J end by 0 bases, with 7 bases between. Germline V lookup: CDR1 KGHDR, CDR2 SFDVKD. The CDR3 coding sequence is TGTGCCACCAGTGATTCGGCCAGCTCCTACGAGCAGTACTTC. It translates to CATSDSASSYEQYF.

This clonotype was detected ten times or more. The chain carries TRBV30 and TRBJ2-5; no firm D call. This CDR3 comprises 11 residues. Germline V gene lookup returns CDR1 GTSNPN and CDR2 SVGIG (reference sequence). The V end was cut by 2 bases, the J end by 3 bases, with 4 bases between. CDR3 region: CAWSWEETQYF. CDR3 DNA: TGTGCCTGGAGTTGGGAAGAGACCCAGTACTTC.

The V call is TRBV2, the J call TRBJ1-6, with D perhaps matching TRBD1 (5 bases). CDR3 length: 14 amino acids. Per the germline V gene, CDR1 is SNHLY and CDR2 is FYNNEI. Between the trimmed V and J ends, which lost 3 bases and 3 bases, there was a span of 6 bases. CDR3 region: CASSDQGYNSPLHF. Here the CDR3 DNA reads TGTGCCAGCAGTGACCAGGGCTATAATTCACCCCTCCACTTT.

This clonotype was counted many times. V gene TRBV20-1 combines with J gene TRBJ2-7, with D hard to call. The germline V and J ends were trimmed by 8 bases and 6 bases, with 20 bases remaining between them. Germline values: CDR1 DFQATT, CDR2 SNEGSKA (reference sequence). The CDR3 has 13 residues. The chain's CDR3 is CSTTEQSLGEQYF. The CDR3 coding sequence is TGCAGTACAACGGAACAGTCACTCGGCGAGCAGTACTTC.

This clonotype has a count of ten or more. The chain has TRBV18 and TRBJ1-5; D gene uncertain. This CDR3 contains 13 residues. V lost 5 bases, J lost 1 base, and 6 bases lay in between. CDR1 is KGHSH, CDR2 LQKENI, per germline. The DNA of the CDR3 is TGTGCCAGCTCAGACCAAAGCAATCAGCCCCAGCATTTT. The encoded protein is CASSDQSNQPQHF.

This clonotype was detected many times. The rearrangement uses TRBV11-1 and TRBJ2-7; D is uncertain. Trimming removed 4 bases at V and 2 bases at J, with 12 bases between. Germline V gene data show CDR1 as SGHAT and CDR2 as FQDESV (reference sequence). The CDR3 extends over 14 amino acids. This CDR3 reads CASSYITNTYEQYF. The DNA of the CDR3 is TGTGCCAGCAGCTATATCACTAATACCTACGAGCAGTACTTC.

Many counts were recorded for this clonotype. The chain employs TRBV20-1 and TRBJ1-5; D is perhaps TRBD1 (5 bases). Per germline, CDR1 DFQATT and CDR2 SNEGSKA (reference sequence). V lost 1 base to trimming and J lost 4 bases, with 14 bases between them. The CDR3 contains 15 residues. CDR3 region: CSARAPGTVNQPQHF. In DNA, the CDR3 is TGCAGTGCTAGAGCGCCAGGGACCGTAAATCAGCCCCAGCATTTT.

This clonotype was detected ten times or more. The V call is TRBV10-3, the J call TRBJ2-7; D possibly matches TRBD1 or TRBD2 (5 bases each). The ends were cut back, 3 bases at V and 1 base at J, with 13 bases in the middle. Germline assignment: CDR1 ENHRY and CDR2 SYGVKD. CDR3 length equals 15 residues. CDR3: CAISDSGPGSYEQYF. The CDR3 DNA follows: TGTGCCATCAGTGATTCAGGGCCGGGGTCCTACGAGCAGTACTTC.

This clonotype was counted ten times or more. The V call is TRBV5-1, the J call TRBJ2-6; no definite D call. CDR3 length: 14 amino acids. The germline V gene encodes CDR1 SGHRS and CDR2 YFSETQ. V shed 3 bases and J shed 0 bases, with 4 bases lying between them. CDR3 nucleotide sequence: TGCGCCAGCAGCTCGAGCTCTGGGGCCAACGTCCTGACTTTC. Its protein product is CASSSSSGANVLTF. Looking up the rest from reference TRBV5-1 and TRBJ2-6 gives the full variable domain: KAGVTQTPRYLIKTRGQQVTLSCSPISGHRSVSWYQQTPGQGLQFLFEYFSETQRNKGNFPGRFSGRQFSNSRSEMNVSTLELGDSALYLCASSSSSGANVLTFGAGSRLTVL.

This clonotype was detected many times. V usage is TRBV10-3 and J usage is TRBJ1-1; tentative D call: TRBD1 (6 bases). Germline loops: CDR1 ENHRY, CDR2 SYGVKD. The CDR3 contains 13 residues. Trimming took off 6 bases at V and 1 base at J, with 9 bases between the two ends. DNA of the CDR3: TGTGCCATCAGCGAGGGGGGGAACACTGAAGCTTTCTTT. As protein: CAISEGGNTEAFF.

This chain joins TRBV6-5 and TRBJ2-2; D is possibly TRBD1 (6 bases). Trimming took 4 bases from V and 7 from J, leaving 16 bases between them. The germline V gene has CDR1 MNHEY and CDR2 SVGAGI. CDR3 length: 15 amino acids. CDR3 sequence: CASSSLAGAGGELFF. CDR3 nucleotide sequence: TGTGCCAGCAGTTCTTTGGCAGGGGCCGGCGGGGAGCTGTTTTTT.

The chain is built from TRBV30 and TRBJ1-1; D is unclear. Germline assignment: CDR1 GTSNPN and CDR2 SVGIG (reference sequence). The ends were cut back, 1 base at V and 1 base at J, with 4 bases in the middle. The length of the CDR3 is 12 residues. The CDR3 DNA is TGTGCCTGGAGTGGACAGAACACTGAAGCTTTCTTT. Protein product: CAWSGQNTEAFF.

There are many counts of this clonotype. The rearrangement links TRBV6-1 to TRBJ1-6, with no clear D. The CDR3 contains 15 residues. Trimming left V 6 bases short and J 6 bases short, with 15 bases between. Germline CDR1 is MNHNS and CDR2 is SASEGT. This CDR3 is CASRDGRVINSPLHF. The CDR3 DNA is TGTGCCAGCAGGGACGGAAGGGTCATTAATTCACCCCTCCACTTT.

The rearrangement links TRBV19 to TRBJ1-5; D not resolved. Germline V gene data show CDR1 as LNHDA and CDR2 as SQIVND (reference sequence). V was pared by 3 bases and J by 7 bases, with 19 bases between. The CDR3 has 16 amino acids. The CDR3 DNA reads TGTGCCAGTAGTATTTTAGGAGGAGGTCAAGGGCAGCCCCAGCATTTT. It specifies CASSILGGGQGQPQHF.

In this sample, this clonotype turned up many times. J is TRBJ2-4 and V is TRBV18; D is tentatively TRBD1 or TRBD2 (5 bases each). The germline gives CDR1 KGHSH, CDR2 LQKENI. This CDR3 spans 15 amino acids. The germline V and J ends were trimmed by 5 bases and 8 bases, with 19 bases remaining between them. CDR3 sequence: CASSSNPGTLDIQYF. In nucleotides, the CDR3 is TGTGCCAGCTCATCAAACCCAGGGACCCTGGACATTCAGTACTTC.

There are many counts of this clonotype. The chain couples TRBV11-2 to TRBJ2-5; TRBD1 is a possible D gene (6 bases). Germline CDR1 and CDR2: SGHAT and FQNNGV. V was trimmed by 5 bases and J by 2 bases, leaving 18 bases between them. The CDR3 is made up of 16 amino acids. This chain's CDR3 is CASSHEYQGWQETQYF. CDR3 in DNA: TGTGCCAGCAGCCATGAATACCAGGGGTGGCAAGAGACCCAGTACTTC.

V and J are TRBV6-1 and TRBJ1-1; D not certain. Between the trimmed V and J ends, which lost 5 bases and 0 bases, there was a span of 13 bases. Germline CDR1 reads MNHNS; CDR2 reads SASEGT. The CDR3 is 15 amino acids. CDR3 bases: TGTGCCAGCAGTCAAAAGTCCAACATGAACACTGAAGCTTTCTTT. It is translated as CASSQKSNMNTEAFF.

The sample holds many counts of this clonotype. V gene TRBV7-8 combines with J gene TRBJ2-7; TRBD2 might be the D (6 bases). The CDR3 extends over 15 amino acids. Germline-derived CDR1 and CDR2 are SGHVS and FQNEAQ. V was clipped by 1 base and J by 5 bases, with 15 bases between them. CDR3 sequence (DNA): TGTGCCAGCAGCTTAGTGGGGGGAGTTCCCCACGAGCAGTACTTC. This sequence encodes CASSLVGGVPHEQYF.